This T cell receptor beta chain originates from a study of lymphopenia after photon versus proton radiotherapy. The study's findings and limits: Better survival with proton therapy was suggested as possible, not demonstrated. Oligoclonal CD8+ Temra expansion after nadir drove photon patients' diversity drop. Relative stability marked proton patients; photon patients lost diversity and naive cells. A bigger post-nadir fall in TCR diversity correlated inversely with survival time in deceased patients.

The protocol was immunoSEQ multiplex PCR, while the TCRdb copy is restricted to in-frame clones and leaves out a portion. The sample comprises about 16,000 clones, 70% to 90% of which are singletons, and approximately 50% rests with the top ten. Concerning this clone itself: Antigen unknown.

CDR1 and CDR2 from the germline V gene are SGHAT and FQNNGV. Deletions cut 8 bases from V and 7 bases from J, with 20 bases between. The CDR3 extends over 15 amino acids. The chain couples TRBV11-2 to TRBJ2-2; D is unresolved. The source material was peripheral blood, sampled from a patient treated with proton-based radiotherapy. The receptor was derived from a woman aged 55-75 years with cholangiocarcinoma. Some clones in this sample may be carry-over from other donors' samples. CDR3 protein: CASGTGALIYGELFF. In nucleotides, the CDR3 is TGTGCCAGCGGTACTGGTGCCCTTATTTACGGGGAGCTGTTTTTT.